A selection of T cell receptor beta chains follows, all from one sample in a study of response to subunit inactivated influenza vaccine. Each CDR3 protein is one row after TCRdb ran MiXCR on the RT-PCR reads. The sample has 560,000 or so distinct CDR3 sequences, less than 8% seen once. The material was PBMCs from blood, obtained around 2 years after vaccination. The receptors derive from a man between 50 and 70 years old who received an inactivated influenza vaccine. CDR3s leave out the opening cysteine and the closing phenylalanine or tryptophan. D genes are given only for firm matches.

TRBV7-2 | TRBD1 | ASSLAFNRGLYNEQF
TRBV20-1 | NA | SALKTVNTGELF
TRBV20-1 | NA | SAIRPLGGSTDTQY
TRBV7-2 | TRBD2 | ASSAPGLAGETQY
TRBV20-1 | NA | SASARDIQY
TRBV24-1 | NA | ATSDRNQPQH
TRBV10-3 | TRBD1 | AISEAGTGGEQY
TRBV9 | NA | ASSVDKASGEQF
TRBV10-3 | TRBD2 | AISEPGLQETQY
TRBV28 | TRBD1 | AGGQGLRETQY
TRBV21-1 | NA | ASSKAPRSGGLGNEQF
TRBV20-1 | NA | SAAEVTGNSYEQY
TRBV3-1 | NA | ASSQAGAPQH
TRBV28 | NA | ASSPRRRLAKNIQY
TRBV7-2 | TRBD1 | ASTRTGIYEQY
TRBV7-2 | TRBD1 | ASSLWGQSETQY
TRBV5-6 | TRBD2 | ASRIAGLPDTQY
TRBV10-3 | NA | AISERFGQNYGYT
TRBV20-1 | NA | SAKARGGTEAF
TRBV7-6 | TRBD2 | ASSLVSGDRGDTQY
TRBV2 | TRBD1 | ASSEGDRFKIGRVNYGYT
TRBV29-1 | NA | SVTHPGLGSEAF
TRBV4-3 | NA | ASSQGARLTDTQY
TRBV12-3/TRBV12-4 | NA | ASSLELQPQH
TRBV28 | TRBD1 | ASTAWEGAAT
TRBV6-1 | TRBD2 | ASRGLAGERDEQF
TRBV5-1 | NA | ASGDRSSTEAF
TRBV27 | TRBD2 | ASSRSGTSGRAEQF
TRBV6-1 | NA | ASSPSGDHSGNTIY
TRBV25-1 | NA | ASSHIGTYEQY
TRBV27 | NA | ASSPHISYEQY
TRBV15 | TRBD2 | ATSRDRNSGPQVTQY